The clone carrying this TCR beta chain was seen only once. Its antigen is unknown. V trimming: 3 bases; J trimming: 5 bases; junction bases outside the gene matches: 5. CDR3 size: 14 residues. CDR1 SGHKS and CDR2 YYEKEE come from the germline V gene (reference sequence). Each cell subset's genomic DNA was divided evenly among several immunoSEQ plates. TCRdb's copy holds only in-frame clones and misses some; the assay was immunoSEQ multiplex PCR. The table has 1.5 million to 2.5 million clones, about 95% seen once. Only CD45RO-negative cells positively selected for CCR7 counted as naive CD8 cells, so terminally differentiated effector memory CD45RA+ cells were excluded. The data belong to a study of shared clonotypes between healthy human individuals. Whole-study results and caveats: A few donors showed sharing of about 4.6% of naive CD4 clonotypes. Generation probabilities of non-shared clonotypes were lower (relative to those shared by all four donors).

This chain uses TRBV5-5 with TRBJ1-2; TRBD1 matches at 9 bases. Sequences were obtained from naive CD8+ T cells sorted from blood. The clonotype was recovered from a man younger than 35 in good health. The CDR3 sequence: CASSSGTGRYGYTF. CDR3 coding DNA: TGTGCCAGCAGCTCCGGGACAGGGAGATATGGCTACACCTTC.